This T cell receptor (beta chain) was identified during a study of metastatic and nonmetastatic thyroid tumors. Turning to the study itself: The comparison covered peripheral blood and tumor or nodule tissue in malignant and benign thyroid patients. Study findings and constraints: It was reported that TCR beta diversity was significantly higher in malignant thyroid tumors than benign nodules, in blood and tumor.

Original processing methods: Researchers built a distant-metastasis classifier for papillary thyroid cancer that drew on CDR3 differences across clinicopathological groups. TCRdb called clones again from the PCR reads with MiXCR. TCRdb assigned the V and J calls; the authors' analysis was not used. The data show about 15,000 clones, around 23% seen once. Treatment of any kind had been given to no patient before thyroid surgery. Looked up from germline, CDR1 is SGHNT and CDR2 is YENEEA. The CDR3 has 12 residues if both end residues are counted. Turning to this clone: No antigen is known for it. No DNA is shown, since the ends of the CDR3 on it are uncertain; the CDR3 is the one TCRdb lists. At the DNA level, this CDR3 is encoded by other sequences in the same sample as well.

This receptor was identified in a female donor with papillary thyroid cancer or a benign thyroid nodule (not recorded which). Some clones in this sample may be carry-over from other donors' samples. J is TRBJ2-1 and V is TRBV11-3; TRBD1 is taken as the D call from the table, unchecked against the DNA. Sequenced: adjacent normal tissue. CDR3 in amino acids: CASSVGQGAREF.